Presented here are 27 T cell receptor beta chains from one specimen sequenced in a study of blood T cell repertoires in COVID-19. Method: immunoSEQ multiplex PCR; TCRdb's copy keeps in-frame clones and lacks some. The table lists 300,000 to 350,000 clones, 90% to 95% of them singletons. Sequenced material: PBMCs or T cells enriched from blood (not recorded which). The receptors come from a woman in her twenties or thirties who had been exposed to COVID-19.

V gene TRBV13 combines with J gene TRBJ1-2; D is perhaps TRBD1 (6 bases). The V end was cut by 3 bases, the J end by 2 bases, with 10 bases between. This CDR3 spans 14 amino acids. Germline V CDR1 and CDR2: PRHDT, FYEKMQ (reference sequence). Here the CDR3 reads CASSFGGANYGYTF. As DNA, the CDR3 is TGTGCCAGCAGCTTTGGGGGGGCCAACTATGGCTACACCTTC.

V and J are TRBV11-2 and TRBJ2-5; the D gene is possibly TRBD2 (5 bases). Germline V lookup: CDR1 SGHAT, CDR2 FQNNGV. The V gene lost 4 bases and the J gene lost 5 bases, with 14 bases spanning the gap. The CDR3 spans 14 residues. The chain's CDR3 is CASSSLRGRETQYF. The CDR3 DNA reads TGTGCCAGCAGCTCCCTTCGGGGTCGCGAGACCCAGTACTTC.

This clone was recorded only once. The chain has TRBV24-1 and TRBJ1-2, with TRBD1 matching 7 bases. After removal of 3 bases from V and 3 bases from J, the junction contained 6 bases not matched to a gene. CDR3 size: 15 residues. In germline, CDR1 is KGHDR, CDR2 SFDVKD. DNA for the CDR3: TGTGCCACCAGTGATGGGAGCACAGGGGACTATGGCTACACCTTC. This codes for CATSDGSTGDYGYTF.

This chain uses TRBV6-2 or TRBV6-3 with TRBJ1-2; the D is unclear. This CDR3 comprises 12 residues. Germline V CDR1 and CDR2: MNHEY, SVGEGT. V lost 5 bases, J lost 5 bases, and 9 bases lay in between. The CDR3 protein is CASSAGSYGYTF. The CDR3 nucleotides are TGTGCCAGCAGTGCGGGGAGTTATGGCTACACCTTC.

The chain employs TRBV11-2 and TRBJ1-3; unclear D gene. V dropped 4 bases and J dropped 0 bases, with 13 bases sitting between them. This CDR3 is built from 16 residues. Germline loops: CDR1 SGHAT, CDR2 FQNNGV. This chain's CDR3 is CASSSPSASSGNTIYF. CDR3 DNA: TGTGCCAGCAGCTCGCCCTCAGCGAGCTCTGGAAACACCATATATTTT.

The V call is TRBV5-4, the J call TRBJ2-7; D is perhaps TRBD2 (6 bases). Germline lookup yields CDR1 SGHNT and CDR2 YYREEE (reference sequence). V lost 6 bases and J 2 bases, leaving 18 bases between the germline ends. The CDR3 runs to 15 residues. This CDR3 is CASNKGGQAPYEQYF. The CDR3 bases are TGTGCCAGCAACAAAGGAGGGCAGGCCCCCTACGAGCAGTACTTC.

The rearrangement joins TRBV5-1 to TRBJ1-2; TRBD1 matches at 7 bases. This CDR3 region has 15 residues. Germline trimming cut 0 bases from V and 5 bases from J; bases unmatched to any gene: 7. The germline V gene has CDR1 SGHRS and CDR2 YFSETQ. The DNA for the CDR3 is TGCGCCAGCAGCTTGGCCGGGACAGACATATATGGCTACACCTTC. Translated: CASSLAGTDIYGYTF.

V usage is TRBV19 and J usage is TRBJ1-2; D is undetermined. This CDR3 is built from 10 residues. Per the germline V gene, CDR1 is LNHDA and CDR2 is SQIVND (reference sequence). Deletions cut 10 bases from V and 8 bases from J, with 11 bases between. The CDR3 protein is CATSGRGYTF. The CDR3 nucleotides are TGTGCCACCTCTGGGAGGGGCTACACCTTC.

CDR3 in DNA: TGTGCCAGCAGCTTTACAGGGGACACTGAAGCTTTCTTT. This codes for CASSFTGDTEAFF. The V call is TRBV7-6, the J call TRBJ1-1; 7 nucleotides agree with TRBD1. Trimming removed 3 bases from V and 3 bases from J; junction bases left unmatched: 1. CDR1 is SGHVS and CDR2 is FNYEAQ in the germline V gene. This CDR3 has 13 amino acids. Full variable domain (outside the CDR3, taken from reference TRBV7-6 and TRBJ1-1): GAGVSQSPRYKVTKRGQDVALRCDPISGHVSLYWYRQALGQGPEFLTYFNYEAQQDKSGLPNDRFSAERPEGSISTLTIQRTEQRDSAMYRCASSFTGDTEAFFGQGTRLTVV.

V and J are TRBV5-4 and TRBJ1-6; D gene unclear. In germline, CDR1 is SGHNT, CDR2 YYREEE (reference sequence). V was clipped by 3 bases and J by 7 bases, with 14 bases between them. CDR3 length equals 15 residues. The CDR3 protein is CASSSDPPRNSPLHF. For the CDR3, the DNA is TGTGCCAGCAGCTCCGACCCCCCGCGGAATTCACCCCTCCACTTT.

V is TRBV4-3 and J is TRBJ2-1, with 10 bases identical to TRBD2. Germline CDR1 reads LGHNA; CDR2 reads YSLEER. Trimming cost V 4 bases and J 7 bases; bases outside gene matches: 7. This CDR3 is 15 amino acids long. The CDR3 spells CASSPRAGGRNEQFF. CDR3 coding DNA: TGCGCCAGCAGCCCCAGAGCGGGGGGGCGAAATGAGCAGTTCTTC.

This chain links TRBV7-9 with TRBJ1-2; D might be TRBD1 (5 bases). Germline assignment: CDR1 SEHNR and CDR2 FQNEAQ (reference sequence). CDR3 size: 15 residues. The V end lost 1 base, the J end lost 8 bases, and 17 bases lay between the germline ends. As DNA, the CDR3 is TGTGCCAGCAGCTTAGATTTCGTCAGGGTCAAAGGCTACACCTTC. Protein: CASSLDFVRVKGYTF.

The J gene is TRBJ1-3, the V gene TRBV13, with a weak D call TRBD1 (5 bases). In germline, CDR1 is PRHDT, CDR2 FYEKMQ (reference sequence). This CDR3 has 14 amino acids. Trimming shortened V by 0 bases and J by 4 bases, and 7 bases separated the two germline ends. The CDR3 protein is CASSLGQGGNTIYF. CDR3 coding DNA: TGTGCCAGCAGCTTAGGGCAGGGAGGAAACACCATATATTTT.

The chain recombines TRBV18 with TRBJ2-1; D is possibly TRBD2 (7 bases). Trimming stripped 3 bases from V and 7 bases from J, with 16 bases between. The germline gives CDR1 KGHSH, CDR2 LQKENI. The CDR3 is 15 amino acids. The CDR3 here is CASSPFRGAHNEQFF. The CDR3 DNA follows: TGTGCCAGCTCACCTTTCCGGGGGGCACATAATGAGCAGTTCTTC.

The CDR3 loop is CAISQRGVGSNQPQHF. Here the CDR3 DNA reads TGTGCCATCAGTCAACGGGGGGTCGGGAGCAATCAGCCCCAGCATTTT. This chain joins TRBV10-3 and TRBJ1-5; tentatively, D is TRBD1 (5 bases). From germline, CDR1 is ENHRY and CDR2 SYGVKD. V was shortened by 5 bases and J by 1 base, with 15 bases between the two germline ends. The CDR3 spans 16 residues.

This clone was seen once. The gene calls are TRBV6-5 and TRBJ1-2; maybe TRBD1 (6 bases). Germline V CDR1 and CDR2: MNHEY, SVGAGI. The CDR3 length is 15 residues. V lost 6 bases, J lost 0 bases, and 14 bases lay in between. The CDR3, as DNA: TGTGCCAGCAGCTCCGGGACATCGACTAACTATGGCTACACCTTC. It is translated as CASSSGTSTNYGYTF.

The chain couples TRBV7-6 to TRBJ1-3, with D unresolved. This CDR3 contains 19 residues. The V end was cut by 1 base, the J end by 0 bases, with 19 bases between. In germline, CDR1 is SGHVS, CDR2 FNYEAQ. The CDR3 protein is CASSLELAHAMTSGNTIYF. DNA of the CDR3: TGTGCCAGCAGCTTAGAATTAGCCCACGCGATGACCTCTGGAAACACCATATATTTT.

This clone showed up just a few times. The J gene is TRBJ2-7, the V gene TRBV11-3, with a possible D match to TRBD1 (5 bases). Deletions cut 3 bases from V and 4 bases from J, with 10 bases between. The CDR3 consists of 13 residues. CDR1 is SGHNT, CDR2 YENEEA, per germline. The DNA for the CDR3 is TGTGCCAGCAGCTTGGGTAGGGGTTACGAGCAGTACTTC. Its protein is CASSLGRGYEQYF.

The chain combines TRBV7-6 with TRBJ1-3; D unresolved. Germline V gene sequence: CDR1 SGHVS, CDR2 FNYEAQ. With 5 bases removed from V and 3 bases from J, the gap between germline ends came to 11 bases. The CDR3 loop spans 14 amino acids. The chain's CDR3 is CASSLLAFGNTIYF. CDR3 coding DNA: TGTGCCAGCAGCCTGCTGGCATTTGGAAACACCATATATTTT.

The chain recombines TRBV18 with TRBJ2-5; 8 bases fit TRBD2. Germline lookup yields CDR1 KGHSH and CDR2 LQKENI. CDR3 length: 16 residues. The trim removed 6 bases at V and 5 bases at J, leaving 14 bases unmatched. The CDR3 spells CASSSGLASTRETQYF. The CDR3 DNA follows: TGTGCCAGCTCGTCCGGACTAGCTAGTACCAGGGAGACCCAGTACTTC.

The chain combines TRBV27 with TRBJ1-2; TRBD1 agrees at 9 bases. The CDR3 spans 11 residues. J gave up 8 bases and V 6 bases, and 1 base lay outside the gene matches. Germline V gene sequence: CDR1 MNHEY, CDR2 SMNVEV (reference sequence). The CDR3 spells CASRTGGGYTF. The CDR3 coding sequence is TGTGCCAGCAGAACAGGGGGCGGCTACACCTTC.

The rearrangement links TRBV6-2 or TRBV6-3 to TRBJ1-6; D gene uncertain. CDR1 and CDR2 (germline): MNHEY, SVGEGT. Trimming cost V 4 bases and J 8 bases, with 9 bases left between them. The CDR3 is 13 amino acids. The CDR3 nucleotides read TGTGCCAGCAGTTTCCGAGGGTATTCACCCCTCCACTTT. Protein: CASSFRGYSPLHF.

This clone was seen just once. The chain has TRBV24-1 and TRBJ2-7; 8 bases map to TRBD2. Germline CDR1 and CDR2: KGHDR and SFDVKD. The CDR3 contains 17 residues. V shed 4 bases, J shed 0 bases, and the junction held 10 bases outside the gene matches. DNA for the CDR3: TGTGCCACCAGTGACCGATCCGCGGGGGGCCCCTCCTACGAGCAGTACTTC. Protein sequence: CATSDRSAGGPSYEQYF.

This chain links TRBV18 with TRBJ1-1; TRBD1 agrees at 10 bases. Germline CDR1 KGHSH, CDR2 LQKENI. The CDR3 totals 15 residues. V lost 5 bases, J lost 5 bases, and 8 bases stayed unmatched. Written as DNA, the CDR3 is TGTGCCAGCTCAACCGCCGGGACAGGGGATACTGAAGCTTTCTTT. Its translation is CASSTAGTGDTEAFF.

J is TRBJ1-2 and V is TRBV4-1; TRBD1 agrees at 7 bases. Germline V gene lookup returns CDR1 MGHRA and CDR2 YSYEKL. The CDR3 spans 15 residues. With 2 bases clipped from V and 3 bases from J, the junction kept 6 bases outside the gene matches. CDR3 sequence: CASSQTGEPHYGYTF. The CDR3 region has the DNA TGCGCCAGCAGCCAAACAGGGGAACCCCACTATGGCTACACCTTC.

The CDR3 protein is CASSLAGTGAAFF. The CDR3 DNA is TGTGCCAGCAGCTTAGCGGGGACAGGGGCGGCTTTCTTT. The J gene is TRBJ1-1, the V gene TRBV7-2, with 10 positions matching TRBD1. The CDR3 runs to 13 residues. Trimming at V came to 0 bases and at J to 11 bases, leaving 3 bases not matched to a gene. Per the germline V gene, CDR1 is SGHTA and CDR2 is FQGNSA. Full variable domain (remainder filled in from reference TRBV7-2 and TRBJ1-1): GAGVSQSPSNKVTEKGKDVELRCDPISGHTALYWYRQSLGQGLEFLIYFQGNSAPDKSGLPSDRFSAERTGGSVSTLTIQRTQQEDSAVYLCASSLAGTGAAFFGQGTRLTVV.

The chain couples TRBV6-1 to TRBJ1-1; 7 positions agree with TRBD1. The CDR3 has 13 amino acids. After removal of 3 bases from V and 3 bases from J, the junction contained 1 base not matched to a gene. CDR1 MNHNS and CDR2 SASEGT come from the germline V gene. CDR3 loop: CASSDRGYTEAFF. In DNA form, the CDR3 reads TGTGCCAGCAGTGACAGGGGGTACACTGAAGCTTTCTTT.